These 6 T cell receptor beta chains came from one sample sequenced in a study of T cell responses to AZD1222 COVID-19 vaccine. The table came from immunoSEQ multiplex PCR; TCRdb's copy has only in-frame clones and leaves some out. The sample contains around 120,000 clones, 88% of which appear only once. Here the sequenced sample was peripheral blood, taken on day 0 of AZD1222 vaccination. All receptors come from an adult in good health.

CDR3 sequence (DNA): TGTGCCAGCAGCTGGGGACTAGCGGGGGGCCGTGGCACCGGGGAGCTGTTTTTT. Translated: CASSWGLAGGRGTGELFF. The rearrangement uses TRBV5-6 and TRBJ2-2, with TRBD2 matching 15 bases. Germline CDR1 and CDR2: SGHDT and YYEEEE. V gave up 3 bases and J gave up 4 bases; unmatched junction bases: 7. The CDR3 runs to 18 residues.

The chain uses TRBV11-1 and TRBJ2-2; D call uncertain. The CDR3 covers 14 residues. Per the germline V gene, CDR1 is SGHAT and CDR2 is FQDESV (reference sequence). V was shortened by 8 bases and J by 0 bases, with 10 bases between the two germline ends. The CDR3 region has the DNA TGTGCCAGCGGGCGCCATTCGAACACCGGGGAGCTGTTTTTT. It translates to CASGRHSNTGELFF.

This clone was seen only a few times. The rearrangement links TRBV27 to TRBJ1-1, with unresolved D. CDR3 length: 14 residues. V dropped 7 bases and J dropped 0 bases, with 12 bases sitting between them. Germline V gene sequence: CDR1 MNHEY, CDR2 SMNVEV (reference sequence). This chain's CDR3 is CASNRVGLNTEAFF. The CDR3 DNA follows: TGTGCCAGCAACCGGGTCGGGCTGAACACTGAAGCTTTCTTT.

The chain uses TRBV6-1 and TRBJ1-3, with unresolved D. The CDR3 extends over 18 amino acids. V dropped 2 bases and J dropped 0 bases, with 17 bases sitting between them. Germline V gene sequence: CDR1 MNHNS, CDR2 SASEGT. CDR3: CASSERGTPTRSGNTIYF. CDR3 nucleotide sequence: TGTGCCAGCAGTGAACGGGGAACACCGACGCGCTCTGGAAACACCATATATTTT.

This CDR3 is CASSQEAGGAYNEQFF. The CDR3 DNA is TGCGCCAGCAGCCAAGAGGCCGGGGGGGCGTACAATGAGCAGTTCTTC. The chain recombines TRBV4-1 with TRBJ2-1; TRBD2 agrees at 8 bases. The CDR3 contains 16 residues. Germline trimming cut 0 bases from V and 4 bases from J; bases unmatched to any gene: 5. Germline CDR1 reads MGHRA; CDR2 reads YSYEKL.

The V call is TRBV6-6, the J call TRBJ2-3, with D tentatively TRBD2 (6 bases). The V gene's germline CDR1 is MNHNY and CDR2 SVGAGI (reference sequence). CDR3 size: 12 residues. The V gene lost 6 bases and the J gene lost 6 bases, with 10 bases spanning the gap. CDR3 nucleotides: TGTGCCAGCAGCCCTGGGGGGGATACGCAGTATTTT. Its translation: CASSPGGDTQYF.